This T cell receptor beta chain is drawn from a study of CD8+CD57+ T cells in acquired aplastic anemia. This clonotype was counted at least ten times. Sequencing was done on patients that had shown CD8+CD57+ cell expansion by flow cytometry. CDR3 and TCR beta VDJ profiling relied on a genomic DNA template. TCRdb re-analysed the reads in MiXCR, keeping a single row per CDR3 protein. The sample comprises approximately 190,000 distinct CDR3 sequences, 40% to 50% of which are singletons, and over 7.5% rests with the top ten. The sample comprised sorted CD4+, CD8+, or CD8+CD57+ T cells (not recorded which) from PBMCs. This clonotype originated in a human donor with aplastic anemia.

As DNA, the CDR3 is TGTGCCAGCAGCCCGGACGGGGGTAGCCCTGAGCAGTTCTTC. This translates into CASSPDGGSPEQFF. This chain links TRBV7-3 with TRBJ2-1, with D perhaps TRBD2 (6 bases). Looked up from germline, CDR1 is SGHTA and CDR2 is FQGTGA. This CDR3 is built from 14 residues. V lost 5 bases and J 9 bases, leaving 17 bases between the germline ends.